This TCR beta chain derives from a study of beta chain features in type 1 diabetes (dated by TCRdb to about 2018). Notes on the research overall: Mean age, gender distribution, total cell number and subset yield were not different between patients and healthy donors. In the study, TCRB repertoires of sorted circulating CD4+ T cell subsets from recently diagnosed type 1 diabetes patients were compared with those of matched healthy donors. Regulatory and stem cell-like memory subsets were obtained from only 8 patients and roughly 8 healthy donors, while naive and central memory subsets were obtained from all 30 or so donors. A total of approximately 100,000,000 sorted cells were examined across all samples, and the number of cells per subset was strongly correlated with RNA yield.

As regards this clone: Which antigen it targets is not known. Base qualities are not provided; no much larger clone lies one nucleotide away.

Each donor gave one peripheral blood draw, averaging about 120 mL, which was collected into heparinised tubes. A BD FACSAria II was used to sort naive, central memory, regulatory and stem cell-like memory CD4+ T cells with a panel that included CD45RO, CCR7, CD25, CD127, CD95 and CD27. Every sorted population had a purity above 98%. PBMCs were separated immediately by Lymphoprep density gradient centrifugation and were stained directly, without being cultured. To minimize batch effects, samples were stained and sorted in pairs, one healthy donor with one patient per experiment. The paper's findings and limits, for the study overall: Because small numbers of individuals were included in the HLA sub-analyses, any influence of HLA type on TCRB rearrangement was left unresolved. Naive, central memory and regulatory TCRB repertoires appeared more similar among patients than among healthy donors. Because cDNA was sequenced instead of genomic DNA, activated cells with high expression could be over-represented, although the groups did not differ in activation or CD3 levels. Shorter templates might be favored by PCR, yet because patient and control samples were amplified and corrected together, any such skew would affect both groups equally. Fewer insertions and more nucleotide deletions at VDJ recombination sites were observed in patients with type 1 diabetes, implying thymic rearrangement abnormalities. In all four CD4+ subsets, TCRB CDR3 length was moderately but significantly shorter in type 1 diabetes patients.

Including the terminal cysteine and phenylalanine, the CDR3 comprises 19 residues. Left in the record is the CDR3 DNA by itself, 57 bases read in frame from the first base. V and J lose 1 base and 2 bases, and a span of 22 bases separates them. CDR1 SEHNR and CDR2 FQNEAQ are derived from the germline V gene (reference sequence). The entire isolated RNA was reverse transcribed using the High Capacity cDNA Reverse Transcription Kit, and thus expressed TCRB transcripts were sequenced. Deep immunoSEQ sequencing was applied to naive, central memory and regulatory T cell samples, giving an average of around 3.4 million total reads per sample. After sorted cells were lysed in RLT buffer, RNA was extracted with DNase-treated RNeasy Micro or Mini kits, with the choice depending on cell number. Each cell subset was processed separately to prevent cross-contamination, with patient and healthy donor samples processed together. Using the immunoSEQ multiplex PCR, TCRB sequences were amplified from cDNA into 87-bp fragments spanning the CDR3 region. Amplicons were sequenced on the Illumina HiSeq platform. The authors' analysis ran thus. PCR bias was computationally corrected using synthetic template baselines, reads within Hamming distance 2 were collapsed, and singletons that could not be merged were discarded. By aligning reads against IMGT, V, D and J genes, CDR3 length, and insertions or deletions at six rearrangement sites were assigned. Within each subset, clonotype counts were normalized to sorted cell number, after which true diversity and Gini coefficients were computed with the tcR R package. Repertoire sharing was quantified using the overlap coefficient calculated on TCRB nucleotide sequences. Out-of-frame TCRB sequences from naive cells were analyzed to stand in for the pre-selection repertoire. Held by TCRdb, this immuneACCESS table contains in-frame sequences only and omits some clones. Under half of the omission traces to an unresolved V gene where checked; the cause of the rest is unknown. The V and J calls and the clone size are those of that table, but D and trimming were determined from the DNA. This sample gives roughly 400,000 clones in total; approximately 15% of them show up just once. The biggest ten clones account for about 0.034% of the sample.

The clonotype originates from a young man in good health. Sequenced: naive CD4+ T cells from blood. The cell subset or site label corresponds to: true naive CD4+ T cells. The rearranged chain carries TRBV7-9 and TRBJ2-3; TRBD2 might be the D gene, on 7 matching bases. The CDR3 reads CASSLGLGEAGHLTDTQYF. The sequenced DNA: TGTGCCAGCAGCTTAGGTTTGGGGGAAGCGGGACACCTCACAGATACGCAGTATTTT.